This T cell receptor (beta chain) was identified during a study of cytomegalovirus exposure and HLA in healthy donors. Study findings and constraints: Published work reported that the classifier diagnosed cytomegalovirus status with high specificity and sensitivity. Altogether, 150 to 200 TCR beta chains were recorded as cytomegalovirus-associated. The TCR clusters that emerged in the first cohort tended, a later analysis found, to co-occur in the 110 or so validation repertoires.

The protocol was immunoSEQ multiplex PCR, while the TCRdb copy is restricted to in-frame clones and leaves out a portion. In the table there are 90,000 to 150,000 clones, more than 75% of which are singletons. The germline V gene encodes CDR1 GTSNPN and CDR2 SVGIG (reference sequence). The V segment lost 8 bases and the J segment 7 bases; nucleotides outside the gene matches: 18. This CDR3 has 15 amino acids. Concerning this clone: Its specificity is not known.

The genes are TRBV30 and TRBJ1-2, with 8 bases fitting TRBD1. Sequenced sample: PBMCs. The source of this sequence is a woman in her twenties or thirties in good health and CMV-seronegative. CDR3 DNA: TGTGCCGGAGGACCCGGACAGGGTTTGGTCTCTGGCTACACCTTC. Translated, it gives CAGGPGQGLVSGYTF.